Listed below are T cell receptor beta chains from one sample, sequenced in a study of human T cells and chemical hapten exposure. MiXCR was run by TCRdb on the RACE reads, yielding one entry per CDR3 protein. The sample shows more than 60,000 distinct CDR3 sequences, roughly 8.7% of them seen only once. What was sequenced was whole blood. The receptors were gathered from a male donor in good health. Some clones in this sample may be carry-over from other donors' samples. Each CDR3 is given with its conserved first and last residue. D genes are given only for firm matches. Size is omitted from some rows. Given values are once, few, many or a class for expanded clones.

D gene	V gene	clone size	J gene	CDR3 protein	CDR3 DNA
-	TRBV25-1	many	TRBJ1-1	CASSDHLNTEAFF	TGTGCCAGCAGTGACCATCTGAACACTGAAGCTTTCTTT
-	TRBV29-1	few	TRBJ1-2	CSAKNVVLRRDDYGYTF	TGCAGCGCCAAAAACGTCGTCCTACGCAGGGATGACTATGGCTACACCTTC
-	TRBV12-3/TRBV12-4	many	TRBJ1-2	CASSGGYGYTF	TGTGCCAGCAGCGGGGGGTATGGCTACACCTTC
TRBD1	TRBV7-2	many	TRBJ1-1	CASSFGQGLMNTEAFF	TGTGCCAGCAGCTTCGGACAGGGATTAATGAACACTGAAGCTTTCTTT
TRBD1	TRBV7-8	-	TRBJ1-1	CASSLGPAQGVEAFF	TGTGCCAGCAGCTTAGGACCGGCACAGGGGGTTGAAGCTTTCTTT
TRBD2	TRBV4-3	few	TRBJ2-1	CASSQEGSGGASGNEQFF	TGCGCCAGCAGCCAAGAAGGGAGCGGGGGGGCCTCCGGCAATGAGCAGTTCTTC
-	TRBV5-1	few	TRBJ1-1	CASSLQLRNTEAFF	TGCGCCAGCAGCTTGCAATTGAGGAACACTGAAGCTTTCTTT
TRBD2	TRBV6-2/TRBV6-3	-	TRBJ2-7	CASSAPGGESYEQYF	TGTGCCAGCAGCGCCCCGGGGGGGGAGTCCTACGAGCAGTACTTC
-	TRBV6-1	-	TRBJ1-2	CAGTRGGNGYTF	TGTGCCGGAACACGAGGTGGGAATGGCTACACCTTC
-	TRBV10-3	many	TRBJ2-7	CAISESYEASEQYF	TGTGCCATCAGTGAGTCCTACGAGGCCTCCGAGCAGTACTTC
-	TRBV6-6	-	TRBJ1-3	CATQDGPSSGNTIYF	TGTGCCACCCAGGACGGTCCGAGCTCTGGAAACACCATATATTTT
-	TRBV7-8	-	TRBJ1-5	CASSPKRGGLNQPQHF	TGTGCCAGCAGCCCCAAGAGGGGGGGACTCAATCAGCCCCAGCATTTT
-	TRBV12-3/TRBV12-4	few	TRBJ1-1	CASSPSLGTEAFF	TGTGCCAGCAGTCCTAGTCTGGGGACTGAAGCTTTCTTT
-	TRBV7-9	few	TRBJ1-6	CASSPRQSNSPLHF	TGTGCCAGCAGCCCTCGGCAGAGTAATTCACCCCTCCACTTT
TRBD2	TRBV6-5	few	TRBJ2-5	CASSYSGYHLRLADQETQYF	TGTGCCAGCAGTTACTCGGGGTACCACTTGCGGCTAGCGGACCAAGAGACCCAGTACTTC